This T cell receptor beta chain was recovered during a study of OX40 agonist ivuxolimab in advanced cancers. Concerning this clone itself: Its antigen is currently unknown.

General observations from the study: CD4+ and CD8+ blood T cells expanded clonally by week 6 at 0.1 to 3.0 mg/kg.

Sequencing used immunoSEQ multiplex PCR; TCRdb keeps in-frame clones, though not all of them. The table records approximately 74,000 clones, approximately 90% of them present only once. The TCR was taken from an adult with an advanced solid tumor such as melanoma, head and neck, liver or kidney cancer. The sequencing used CD4+ or CD8+ T cells sorted from blood, collected in a trial of the OX40 agonist ivuxolimab.

The CDR3 spells CASSQDLDYYEQYF. The CDR3 bases are TGCGCCAGCAGCCAAGATCTGGACTATTACGAGCAGTACTTC. J is TRBJ2-7 and V is TRBV4-3, with D possibly TRBD2 on 6 matching bases. Germline CDR1 and CDR2: LGHNA and YSLEER. The CDR3 consists of 14 residues. V was trimmed by 0 bases and J by 4 bases, leaving 10 bases between them.